This T cell receptor (beta chain) was found in a study of control samples from healthy donors and cancer patients. With 2 bases removed from V and 4 bases from J, the gap between germline ends came to 14 bases. Per germline, CDR1 ENHRY and CDR2 SYGVKD. The CDR3 runs to 15 residues. The assay was immunoSEQ multiplex PCR, and TCRdb's table has in-frame clones only and misses some. This sample carries roughly 170,000 clones, 85% to 95% of them seen once, and the ten largest clones take more than 1.4%. The sequencing sample was made of blood. The chain carries TRBV10-3 and TRBJ1-1, with D tentatively TRBD1 (5 bases). The TCR sequence derives from a man younger than 35 in good health. This CDR3 is CAISESQGRFTEAFF. In DNA, the CDR3 is TGTGCCATCAGTGAGAGTCAGGGTCGCTTCACTGAAGCTTTCTTT.